The T cell receptor beta chain described here comes from a study of a mutant IDH1 vaccine in newly diagnosed glioma. Study-wide context: Vaccination followed radiotherapy alone by 4-6 weeks, or accompanied temozolomide cycles. Study-level findings and limits: Pseudoprogression seemingly bore no relation to changes in top peripheral T cell clonotypes.

This clone was detected only a few times. The antigen is not known. As to time point: week 35, safety follow-up. One vaccine dose held 300 ug of mutant IDH1 20-mer peptide and came with topical imiquimod. The repertoire was sequenced with immunoSEQ multiplex PCR; TCRdb's copy has only in-frame clones and lacks some. The sample yields around 30,000 clones, roughly 75% seen once. Per the germline V gene, CDR1 is GTSNPN and CDR2 is SVGIG (reference sequence). The CDR3 consists of 18 residues. With 7 bases removed from V and 0 bases from J, the gap between germline ends came to 27 bases. The sequenced sample was PBMCs, obtained from a glioma patient whose treatment included an IDH1 peptide vaccine. This receptor was obtained from a man aged 40-49 years with glioma. Some clones in this sample may be carry-over from other donors' samples. The chain recombines TRBV30 with TRBJ1-1; TRBD1 is a possible D gene (5 bases). As DNA, the CDR3 is TGTGCCTCGATGATGGGGCAGACCAAGCAGAATGTGAACACTGAAGCTTTCTTT. It specifies CASMMGQTKQNVNTEAFF.